These 27 T cell receptor beta chains came from one sample sequenced in a study of low-dose radiotherapy and immunotherapy resistance in tumors. Alpha and beta chains were covered, as first-strand cDNA relied on TRAV- and TRBV-specific primers. TCRs were put through approximately 21 PCR cycles of amplification with Phusion. A constant-region primer and the V-primer adapter served as the primer pair. TCRdb re-analysed the reads in MiXCR, keeping a single row per CDR3 protein. The sample consists of 95,000 to 100,000 distinct CDR3 sequences, around 21% of them appearing once. As to time point: after trial treatment. Described treatment: LDRT plus nivolumab, ipilimumab, low-dose cyclophosphamide and aspirin (RACIN trial). The sequencing used PBMCs, collected after low-dose radiotherapy plus immunotherapy. All receptors derive from a male donor with prostate cancer.

This clonotype was counted at least ten times. The rearrangement joins TRBV20-1 to TRBJ2-5, with a tentative D call TRBD1 (6 bases). The CDR3 runs 13 residues. The germline V gene encodes CDR1 DFQATT and CDR2 SNEGSKA (reference sequence). V was clipped by 5 bases and J by 5 bases, with 15 bases between them. The CDR3 sequence is CSAPNRVLETQYF. In nucleotides, the CDR3 is TGCAGTGCTCCCAACAGGGTGTTGGAGACCCAGTACTTC.

There are many counts of this clonotype. The chain carries TRBV5-1 and TRBJ2-1, with 11 bases fitting TRBD2. The CDR3 is 14 residues long. CDR1 SGHRS and CDR2 YFSETQ come from the germline V gene. V was clipped by 0 bases and J by 15 bases; unmatched bases: 8. In DNA, the CDR3 is TGCGCCAGCAGCTTGGCCACATCTAGCGGGGGGCTGTTCTTC. It encodes CASSLATSSGGLFF.

Many counts were recorded for this clonotype. The chain joins TRBV2 to TRBJ1-2, with D perhaps TRBD1 (6 bases). This CDR3 spans 14 amino acids. CDR1 SNHLY and CDR2 FYNNEI come from the germline V gene. V was clipped by 7 bases and J by 1 base, with 13 bases between them. In DNA, the CDR3 is TGTGCCAGCACTTACCTGGGACATAACTATGGCTACACCTTC. Encoded protein: CASTYLGHNYGYTF. The full variable domain, completed using reference TRBV2 and TRBJ1-2, is EPEVTQTPSHQVTQMGQEVILRCVPISNHLYFYWYRQILGQKVEFLVSFYNNEISEKSEIFDDQFSVERPDGSNFTLKIRSTKLEDSAMYFCASTYLGHNYGYTFGSGTRLTVV.

At least ten counts were recorded for this clonotype. This rearrangement joins TRBV2 to TRBJ1-3; D may be TRBD1 (6 bases). Trimming removed 6 bases from V and 3 bases from J, with 12 bases in between. Germline V gene data show CDR1 as SNHLY and CDR2 as FYNNEI. CDR3 length: 14 amino acids. CDR3 loop: CASREQGNGNTIYF. In nucleotides, the CDR3 is TGTGCCAGCAGGGAACAGGGAAATGGAAACACCATATATTTT.

At least ten counts were recorded for this clonotype. The V and J genes are TRBV6-2 or TRBV6-3 and TRBJ2-7; D gene ambiguous. Germline V gene lookup returns CDR1 MNHEY and CDR2 SVGEGT. The CDR3 spans 13 residues. Deletions cut 4 bases from V and 2 bases from J, with 9 bases between. In nucleotides, the CDR3 is TGTGCCAGCAGTTCCCGCACTACCTACGAGCAGTACTTC. Encoded protein: CASSSRTTYEQYF.

This clonotype was found many times. The rearrangement joins TRBV6-6 to TRBJ2-7; D possibly corresponds to TRBD2 (6 bases). Trimming pared 8 bases from V and 5 bases from J, leaving 19 bases between. In germline, CDR1 is MNHNY, CDR2 SVGAGI (reference sequence). The CDR3 extends over 14 amino acids. CDR3 region: CASAWGGSSDEQYF. DNA of the CDR3: TGTGCCAGCGCCTGGGGAGGCAGCAGCGACGAGCAGTACTTC.

This clonotype has at least ten counts. This CDR3 reads CASSLVYLDTQYF. CDR3 nucleotide sequence: TGTGCCAGCAGCTTAGTTTATTTAGATACGCAGTATTTT. The chain couples TRBV7-2 to TRBJ2-3; no definite D call. The CDR3 is made up of 13 amino acids. V lost 1 base and J 5 bases, leaving 7 bases between the germline ends. In germline, CDR1 is SGHTA, CDR2 FQGNSA.

The rearrangement links TRBV6-6 to TRBJ2-2, with 9 bases identical to TRBD1. V gave up 4 bases and J gave up 3 bases; unmatched junction bases: 9. This CDR3 region has 17 residues. CDR1 and CDR2 (germline): MNHNY, SVGAGI (reference sequence). The CDR3 DNA reads TGTGCCAGCAGTTCAACAGGGGGCGATGGCTACACCGGGGAGCTGTTTTTT. It yields the protein CASSSTGGDGYTGELFF.

This clonotype occurred many times. V usage is TRBV2 and J usage is TRBJ2-3, with D unclear. Trimming removed 8 bases at V and 1 base at J, with 16 bases between. This CDR3 is 15 amino acids long. From germline, CDR1 is SNHLY and CDR2 FYNNEI. Written as DNA, the CDR3 is TGTGCCAGCCTTAGGGCCGCTCTGGGCACAGATACGCAGTATTTT. This translates into CASLRAALGTDTQYF.

This clonotype was recorded a few times. The V and J genes are TRBV5-8 and TRBJ1-5; a possible D gene is TRBD1 (5 bases). V lost 6 bases and J 4 bases, leaving 17 bases between the germline ends. The CDR3 length is 15 residues. In germline, CDR1 is SGHTS, CDR2 YDEGEE. The CDR3 nucleotides are TGTGCCAGCACCATACCGGGACGGAAAAATCAGCCCCAGCATTTT. As protein: CASTIPGRKNQPQHF.

This clonotype has ten or more counts. J is TRBJ2-2 and V is TRBV11-3; D ambiguous. The germline V gene encodes CDR1 SGHNT and CDR2 YENEEA. The V gene lost 8 bases and the J gene lost 2 bases, with 6 bases spanning the gap. This CDR3 comprises 12 residues. This CDR3 reads CASGTNTGELFF. CDR3 coding DNA: TGTGCCAGCGGTACAAACACCGGGGAGCTGTTTTTT. Using reference TRBV11-3 and TRBJ2-2 for the parts outside the CDR3, the full variable domain is EAGVVQSPRYKIIEKKQPVAFWCNPISGHNTLYWYLQNLGQGPELLIRYENEEAVDDSQLPKDRFSAERLKGVDSTLKIQPAELGDSAVYLCASGTNTGELFFGEGSRLTVL.

The genes are TRBV5-1 and TRBJ2-3; 9 positions agree with TRBD1. The CDR3 is 13 amino acids. Germline CDR1 is SGHRS and CDR2 is YFSETQ. Unmatched junction bases numbered 3, after V lost 7 bases and J lost 3 bases. DNA for the CDR3: TGCGCCAGCGGGACAGGGCATACAGATACGCAGTATTTT. It codes for CASGTGHTDTQYF.

The chain uses TRBV7-8 and TRBJ2-5; D remains ambiguous. V lost 1 base and J lost 0, with 6 bases in between. From germline, CDR1 is SGHVS and CDR2 FQNEAQ. The CDR3 has 14 residues. The CDR3 sequence: CASSLEGHQETQYF. The CDR3 coding sequence is TGTGCCAGCAGCTTAGAGGGCCACCAAGAGACCCAGTACTTC.

This clonotype was recorded at least ten times. CDR3 loop: CASSQPTGTFYEQYF. The DNA for the CDR3 is TGCGCCAGCAGCCAACCAACCGGGACTTTCTACGAGCAGTACTTC. The chain uses TRBV4-1 and TRBJ2-7, with a weak D call TRBD2 (6 bases). The germline V and J ends were trimmed by 2 bases and 3 bases, with 14 bases remaining between them. CDR1 is MGHRA and CDR2 is YSYEKL in the germline V gene. The CDR3 is 15 amino acids.

This clonotype was observed at least ten times. This chain connects TRBV3-1 to TRBJ2-5, with 10 bases identical to TRBD1. This CDR3 is built from 14 residues. Germline CDR1 LGHDT, CDR2 YNNKEL (reference sequence). After removal of 11 bases from V and 0 bases from J, the junction contained 6 bases not matched to a gene. CDR3 region: CAVSTGGYQETQYF. DNA for the CDR3: TGTGCCGTTTCGACAGGGGGCTACCAAGAGACCCAGTACTTC.

The table lists this clonotype with many counts. The chain employs TRBV29-1 and TRBJ2-5; no clear D gene. V lost 5 bases to trimming and J lost 5 bases, with 18 bases between them. The CDR3 has 14 residues. Per the germline V gene, CDR1 is SQVTM and CDR2 is ANQGSEA. The CDR3 region is CSVSPLGDLETQYF. CDR3 nucleotides: TGCAGCGTTTCTCCCCTGGGTGACTTGGAGACCCAGTACTTC.

This clonotype was observed many times. This chain links TRBV7-2 with TRBJ1-1; TRBD1 might be the D (5 bases). V lost 5 bases and J 0 bases, leaving 13 bases between the germline ends. The CDR3 sequence is 15 residues long. Germline-derived CDR1 and CDR2 are SGHTA and FQGNSA. CDR3 DNA: TGTGCCAGCAGCGGTCAGGGAGGGATGAACACTGAAGCTTTCTTT. Encoded protein: CASSGQGGMNTEAFF.

This clonotype was seen at least ten times. The chain couples TRBV29-1 to TRBJ2-2, with no clear D. This CDR3 is 12 amino acids long. Germline V lookup: CDR1 SQVTM, CDR2 ANQGSEA. The germline V and J ends were trimmed by 4 bases and 1 base, with 4 bases remaining between them. Here the CDR3 reads CSVAQNTGELFF. The CDR3 bases are TGCAGCGTTGCCCAGAACACCGGGGAGCTGTTTTTT.

The V call is TRBV5-1, the J call TRBJ1-5; TRBD1 matches at 8 bases. This CDR3 comprises 16 residues. Germline V CDR1 and CDR2: SGHRS, YFSETQ. V was clipped by 4 bases and J by 3 bases; unmatched bases: 9. The CDR3 region has the DNA TGCGCCAGCAGCCCACGGACAGGGCGAATCAATCAGCCCCAGCATTTT. Amino acid sequence: CASSPRTGRINQPQHF.

The table lists this clonotype with many counts. This chain joins TRBV21-1 and TRBJ1-5. TRBV21-1 is marked as a pseudogene. This CDR3 region has 13 residues. The chain's CDR3 is CASSKASNQPQHF. The CDR3, as DNA: TGTGCCAGCAGCAAAGCGAGTAATCAGCCCCAGCATTTT.

The V and J genes are TRBV10-3 and TRBJ1-5, with TRBD1 matching over 7 bases. The length of the CDR3 is 12 residues. Germline V gene sequence: CDR1 ENHRY, CDR2 SYGVKD. With V trimmed by 8 bases and J by 4 bases, 2 bases remained unmatched. CDR3 DNA: TGTGCCATCGGGGACAGTAATCAGCCCCAGCATTTT. It specifies CAIGDSNQPQHF.

This clonotype was found a few times. V usage is TRBV19 and J usage is TRBJ2-7; D is possibly TRBD2 (6 bases). The germline CDR1 and CDR2 sequences are LNHDA and SQIVND (reference sequence). Deletions cut 4 bases from V and 7 bases from J, with 14 bases between. The CDR3 consists of 13 residues. DNA for the CDR3: TGTGCCAGTAGTACCCGGGCAGGAGGGGAGCAGTACTTC. Translation: CASSTRAGGEQYF.

This clonotype has at least ten counts. The V call is TRBV7-8, the J call TRBJ1-5; maybe TRBD1 (6 bases). CDR1 and CDR2 from the germline V gene are SGHVS and FQNEAQ. The CDR3 has 17 residues. Trimming took 5 bases from V and 4 from J, leaving 21 bases between them. The chain's CDR3 is CASSVGGIHGRNQPQHF. In DNA form, the CDR3 reads TGTGCCAGCAGCGTCGGGGGCATACACGGCCGTAATCAGCCCCAGCATTTT.

For this clonotype: One base away lies a much larger clone, so this may be a sequencing read error. The chain uses TRBV7-9 and TRBJ2-2; 10 nucleotides line up with TRBD2. This CDR3 comprises 16 residues. From germline, CDR1 is SEHNR and CDR2 FQNEAQ (reference sequence). CDR3 region: CASSPTSGENTGELCF. The CDR3 DNA is TGTGCCAGCAGCCCCACTAGCGGGGAGAACACCGGGGAGCTGTGTTTT.

This clonotype was detected many times. This rearrangement joins TRBV18 to TRBJ2-7; TRBD1 matches 7 bases. Trimming took 0 bases from V and 3 from J; bases not matched to a gene: 5. The CDR3 is 15 residues long. Germline CDR1 KGHSH, CDR2 LQKENI. The CDR3 nucleotides are TGTGCCAGCTCACCACCCGGGACAGCTGACTACGAGCAGTACTTC. This codes for CASSPPGTADYEQYF.

The gene calls are TRBV27 and TRBJ2-6; the D is unclear. The CDR3 runs 14 residues. Germline V gene sequence: CDR1 MNHEY, CDR2 SMNVEV (reference sequence). V lost 5 bases and J 0 bases, leaving 5 bases between the germline ends. In nucleotides, the CDR3 is TGTGCCAGCAGTACGAGCTCTGGGGCCAACGTCCTGACTTTC. This sequence encodes CASSTSSGANVLTF.

This clonotype was recorded at least ten times. The chain carries TRBV10-2 and TRBJ2-5, with 10 bases fitting TRBD1. Unmatched junction bases numbered 9, after V lost 6 bases and J lost 2 bases. The CDR3 is 16 residues long. Germline V gene lookup returns CDR1 WSHSY and CDR2 SAAADI. The CDR3 DNA reads as TGCGCCAGCAGGGATCGGGACAGGGGCACTCAAGAGACCCAGTACTTC. Its translation: CASRDRDRGTQETQYF.